One and the same sample provided the 13 T cell receptor beta chains below, sequenced in a study of shared clonotypes between healthy human individuals. Using immunoSEQ multiplex PCR, the repertoire was profiled, and TCRdb retains in-frame clones only, with some absent. There are approximately 2.1 million clones in the sample; 80% to 95% occur only once, and approximately 0.4% lies in the top ten. Sequenced material: naive CD4+ T cells from PBMCs. Subset meaning: CD45RA+ positively selected. These receptors came from a man between 18 and 35 years old in good health. Some clones in this sample may be carry-over from other donors' samples.

This clone was detected a few times. The chain employs TRBV18 and TRBJ1-1, with D possibly matching TRBD1 (5 bases). Germline V gene data show CDR1 as KGHSH and CDR2 as LQKENI. V lost 9 bases and J 5 bases, leaving 13 bases between the germline ends. The CDR3 runs to 12 residues. The CDR3 sequence is CASNGEGTEAFF. In DNA, the CDR3 is TGTGCCAGTAATGGAGAGGGGACTGAAGCTTTCTTT.

The sample holds a few counts of this clone. J is TRBJ1-1 and V is TRBV30, with a possible D match to TRBD1 (6 bases). The CDR3 extends over 15 amino acids. V was cut by 0 bases and J by 4 bases, with 15 bases left in between. CDR1 and CDR2 (germline): GTSNPN, SVGIG (reference sequence). CDR3 bases: TGTGCCTGGAGTGTACGTAACAGGGAGAGCACTGAAGCTTTCTTT. As protein: CAWSVRNRESTEAFF.

V gene TRBV6-5 combines with J gene TRBJ2-7; D may be TRBD1 (5 bases). CDR1 and CDR2 (germline): MNHEY, SVGAGI. The CDR3 length is 12 residues. V lost 5 bases and J lost 4, with 9 bases in between. As DNA, the CDR3 is TGTGCCAGCAGTGACAGTCCGTACGAGCAGTACTTC. Protein sequence: CASSDSPYEQYF.

The chain is built from TRBV7-2 and TRBJ2-3; TRBD2 matches 9 bases. The CDR3 totals 18 residues. The germline gives CDR1 SGHTA, CDR2 FQGNSA. J lost 4 bases, V lost 5 bases, and 16 bases had no gene match. This CDR3 reads CASSRIVSGRRVADTQYF. The CDR3 DNA reads as TGTGCCAGCAGCCGTATTGTAAGCGGGAGGAGGGTCGCAGATACGCAGTATTTT.

The chain recombines TRBV25-1 with TRBJ2-5; either TRBD1 or TRBD2 may supply D (6 bases each). The CDR3 is made up of 12 amino acids. Germline V gives CDR1 MGHDK, CDR2 SYGVNS. V was shortened by 5 bases and J by 5 bases, with 9 bases between the two germline ends. In nucleotides, the CDR3 is TGTGCCAGCAGTAGGGGGGCGGAGACCCAGTACTTC. This translates into CASSRGAETQYF.

The V and J genes are TRBV28 and TRBJ2-1; 14 positions agree with TRBD2. This CDR3 is built from 18 residues. J gave up 4 bases and V 3 bases, and 8 bases lay outside the gene matches. The germline CDR1 and CDR2 sequences are MDHEN and SYDVKM. CDR3 nucleotide sequence: TGTGCCAGCAGTTTGGCAAGGGGACTAGCGGGAGTTTACAATGAGCAGTTCTTC. Protein product: CASSLARGLAGVYNEQFF.

The genes are TRBV15 and TRBJ2-5; 11 nucleotides match TRBD2. Looked up from germline, CDR1 is LNHNV and CDR2 is YYDKDF (reference sequence). The V gene end was trimmed by 3 bases and the J gene end by 13 bases; junction bases not matched to a gene: 16. This CDR3 spans 16 amino acids. The chain's CDR3 is CATSREGAGTSGPRYF. The CDR3 DNA sequence: TGTGCCACCAGCAGGGAGGGAGCCGGGACTAGCGGCCCTCGGTACTTC.

The rearrangement links TRBV4-1 to TRBJ2-7, with D possibly being TRBD2 (5 bases). Trimming removed 1 base at V and 2 bases at J, with 9 bases between. Germline V lookup: CDR1 MGHRA, CDR2 YSYEKL. This CDR3 has 14 amino acids. The CDR3 loop is CASSQADGTYEQYF. The CDR3 nucleotides read TGCGCCAGCAGCCAAGCGGACGGGACCTACGAGCAGTACTTC.

The chain recombines TRBV21-1 with TRBJ2-7; TRBD2 is the table's D call and was not checked against the DNA. TRBV21-1 is a pseudogene locus. CDR3 length: 16 amino acids. The CDR3 DNA reads as TGTGCCAGCAGCGGTAAAAAGCGGGAGCCTTTCTACGAGCAGTACTTC. Translating gives CASSGKKREPFYEQYF.

As concerns this clone: Additional DNA sequences in this sample encode the identical CDR3. This rearrangement joins TRBV5-1 to TRBJ2-1; TRBD1 matches at 8 bases. CDR3 length: 14 amino acids. Germline V lookup: CDR1 SGHRS, CDR2 YFSETQ. Trimming took 2 bases from V and 6 from J; bases not matched to a gene: 4. CDR3 protein: CASSFGTGGNEQFF. CDR3 nucleotides: TGCGCCAGCAGCTTTGGGACAGGCGGCAATGAGCAGTTCTTC.

The chain recombines TRBV6-1 with TRBJ2-5; D call uncertain. V gave up 7 bases and J gave up 6 bases, with 12 bases separating them. CDR1 and CDR2 from the germline V gene are MNHNS and SASEGT. The CDR3 has 12 residues. The CDR3 DNA is TGTGCCAGCACCGAATTGTCACAGACCCAGTACTTC. It codes for CASTELSQTQYF.

The rearrangement links TRBV18 to TRBJ2-1, with 11 nucleotides matching TRBD2. The CDR3 has 15 residues. Germline-derived CDR1 and CDR2 are KGHSH and LQKENI. V lost 2 bases, J lost 7 bases, and 4 bases stayed unmatched. CDR3 protein: CASSPVAGGGNEQFF. Here the CDR3 DNA reads TGTGCCAGCTCACCAGTAGCGGGAGGGGGAAATGAGCAGTTCTTC.

This chain links TRBV18 with TRBJ2-2, with 8 bases fitting TRBD1. In germline, CDR1 is KGHSH, CDR2 LQKENI. Germline trimming cut 2 bases from V and 7 bases from J; bases unmatched to any gene: 6. This CDR3 is 15 amino acids long. As DNA, the CDR3 is TGTGCCAGCTCACCAGGGCAGGGGGCGAACGGGGAGCTGTTTTTT. Translation gives CASSPGQGANGELFF.